This entry concerns a single T cell receptor (beta chain). What this receptor recognizes is not known. It has no much larger one-base neighbor in the sample; base qualities were not kept. Trimming at the junction amounts to 4 bases on V and 5 bases on J, and the germline ends lie 21 bases apart. Reading the germline V gene gives CDR1 MDHEN and CDR2 SYDVKM. From its cysteine to its phenylalanine, the CDR3 spans 17 amino acids. CDR3 DNA only is kept here, 51 bases in frame from base 1. This record belongs to a study of blood T cell repertoires in COVID-19 (dated by TCRdb to between 2020 and 2021). In the study overall: For ImmuneRACE Cohort 3, a participant was defined as recovered based on two consecutive negative NP/OP PCR tests, clearance by a healthcare professional, or resolution of symptoms. Nearly every sample came with metadata listing a de-identified subject ID, COVID-19 status, age in years and sex. The material from the prospective study consisted of cDNA or gDNA derived from T cells, B-cell-depleted T cells, or PBMCs. Where available, HLA class I and class II types were obtained from metadata supplied by the sample provider rather than from assay-based typing. Samples covering the acute and convalescent phases of COVID-19 were provided by collaborators in the United States, Italy and Spain. Deeply sampled blood TCRbeta repertoires from subjects exposed to, actively infected with, or recovered from COVID-19 were included in the dataset. The repertoires were released in a freely available public database intended as a resource for research on the immune response to SARS-CoV-2. The samples were drawn from two sources: the first 160 participants of the ongoing ImmuneRACE study, and about 1,300 subjects contributed by 6 global collaborators. What the work shows at the level of the full study, not this receptor alone: The amount of clinical and demographic metadata varied by source and participant and was provided uncurated.

Enrolling through a virtual design, the prospective study's participants ranged in age from roughly 18 to 90 years and lived across 24 United States geographic areas. In the prospective study, cohorts were assigned on the basis of participant-reported clinical history obtained from a screening survey and a study questionnaire. Mobile phlebotomists in the prospective study collected whole blood, serum and a nasopharyngeal or oropharyngeal swab from every participant. Prospective study participants could optionally give additional blood draws and questionnaires over an approximately two-month period. Before DNA extraction, prospective study blood samples were shipped either frozen or at room temperature. TCRbeta CDR3 regions were amplified from genomic DNA by means of the immunoSEQ Assay, a bias-controlled multiplex PCR. The original methods were these. Nucleated cell counts per sample were estimated from amplification of reference gene primers within the assay. To quantify the absolute abundance of each unique TCRbeta CDR3 rearrangement, sequence reads were collapsed and filtered. For each sample, productive Simpson clonality was calculated as the square root of Simpson's diversity index over productive rearrangements. Imported from immuneACCESS, the table was reduced by TCRdb to in-frame sequences with V and J called. These copies leave out some clones; in studies compared against another copy, an unresolved V gene accounts for under half, and the cause of the remainder is not known. V, J and clone size derive from that table, while D and trimming were established from the DNA sequence. The sample yields roughly 200,000 clones; roughly 87% were counted once. Less than 8% of the sample comes from the top ten.

The rearranged chain carries TRBV28 and TRBJ1-3; D gene: possibly TRBD1, on 5 matching bases. The TCR originated in a man between 25 and 39 years old in a cohort exposed to, infected with or recovered from COVID-19 (not recorded which). The sample consisted of PBMCs or T cells enriched from blood (not recorded which). The CDR3 amino acid sequence is: CASSSPRAFDSRNTIYF. The nucleotide sequence reads TGTGCCAGCAGTTCTCCCAGGGCATTTGACAGTAGAAACACCATATATTTT. Supplemented by the reference TRBV28 and TRBJ1-3 proteins around the CDR3, the complete variable domain is DVKVTQSSRYLVKRTGEKVFLECVQDMDHENMFWYRQDPGLGLRLIYFSYDVKMKEKGDIPEGYSVSREKKERFSLILESASTNQTSMYLCASSSPRAFDSRNTIYFGEGSWLTVV.